A single sample is the source of the 20 T cell receptor beta chains below, sequenced in a study of T-cell reconstitution after alpha-beta-depleted transplantation in children. The TCRbeta library incorporated unique molecular identifiers. TCRdb redid the calling of the PCR reads with MiXCR, one entry per CDR3 protein. Of 240,000 or so distinct CDR3 sequences listed, roughly 8.2% were seen once; the top ten hold 5% to 8%. The specimen comprised PBMCs, mostly from graft donor cells, sampled 180 days after TCRalphabeta/CD19-depleted stem cell transplant. These receptor sequences come from a male patient under 18 who had a stem cell transplant for acute lymphoblastic leukemia, so the T cells may come from the graft donor.

The table lists this clonotype with a few counts. V gene TRBV13 combines with J gene TRBJ2-2; D is ambiguous. CDR3 length equals 15 residues. The V gene lost 5 bases and the J gene lost 0 bases, with 10 bases spanning the gap. Per germline, CDR1 PRHDT and CDR2 FYEKMQ (reference sequence). DNA for the CDR3: TGTGCCAGCAGCCCCCGGGCCCCGAACACCGGGGAGCTGTTTTTT. Its protein is CASSPRAPNTGELFF.

This clonotype was counted at least ten times. The rearrangement links TRBV12-3 or TRBV12-4 to TRBJ1-1; D remains unclear. The length of the CDR3 is 15 residues. V lost 5 bases and J lost 1, with 14 bases in between. The CDR3 here is CASSLLTARNTEAFF. The CDR3 DNA sequence: TGTGCCAGCAGTCTCTTGACGGCGCGGAACACTGAAGCTTTCTTT.

This clonotype was detected many times. This chain links TRBV6-1 with TRBJ2-5; 12 nucleotides match TRBD2. With 11 bases clipped from V and 1 base from J, the junction kept 8 bases outside the gene matches. Germline lookup yields CDR1 MNHNS and CDR2 SASEGT. The length of the CDR3 is 15 residues. CDR3 DNA: TGTGCCGTCTTGCCGGGACTAGCGGGCCAAGAGACCCAGTACTTC. It specifies CAVLPGLAGQETQYF.

This clonotype was recorded at least ten times. The J gene is TRBJ1-5, the V gene TRBV2; D is possibly TRBD1 (5 bases). V gave up 6 bases and J gave up 2 bases, with 14 bases separating them. This CDR3 has 15 amino acids. Germline CDR1 SNHLY, CDR2 FYNNEI. CDR3 in amino acids: CASRGRGVGNQPQHF. CDR3 DNA: TGTGCCAGCAGGGGTAGGGGTGTCGGCAATCAGCCCCAGCATTTT.

There are a few counts of this clonotype. The chain carries TRBV28 and TRBJ2-1, with TRBD2 matching over 7 bases. The germline gives CDR1 MDHEN, CDR2 SYDVKM. V gave up 3 bases and J gave up 5 bases; unmatched junction bases: 7. This CDR3 has 15 residues. The chain's CDR3 is CASSLLAGVDNEQFF. The CDR3 coding sequence is TGTGCCAGCAGTTTGCTTGCGGGAGTCGACAATGAGCAGTTCTTC.

To note about this clonotype: This may be a read error: a much more frequent sequence differs by one nucleotide. The V and J genes are TRBV5-1 and TRBJ2-3, with D perhaps being TRBD1 or TRBD2 (5 bases each). The CDR3 loop spans 14 amino acids. V shed 5 bases and J shed 5 bases, with 15 bases lying between them. Germline values: CDR1 SGHRS, CDR2 YFSETQ. This CDR3 reads CASSPGTPGDTQYF. The CDR3 coding sequence is TGCGCCAGCAGTCCAGGGACGCCCGGAGATACGCAGTATTTT.

This clonotype was detected ten times or more. The chain carries TRBV24-1 and TRBJ2-3; D is uncertain. The ends were cut back, 5 bases at V and 6 bases at J, with 5 bases in the middle. Germline CDR1 reads KGHDR; CDR2 reads SFDVKD. The CDR3 has 11 amino acids. The CDR3 here is CATSVGDTQYF. CDR3 nucleotides: TGTGCCACCAGTGTGGGGGATACGCAGTATTTT.

The table lists this clonotype with many counts. This chain links TRBV6-2 or TRBV6-3 with TRBJ1-1; D gene ambiguous. Germline V gives CDR1 MNHEY, CDR2 SVGEGT. The CDR3 runs to 14 residues. V lost 0 bases and J 3 bases, leaving 8 bases between the germline ends. The CDR3 region is CASSYSGMDTEAFF. DNA for the CDR3: TGTGCCAGCAGTTACTCGGGGATGGACACTGAAGCTTTCTTT.

Regarding this clonotype: A read error may explain this, as a much larger clone is one base away. V usage is TRBV7-9 and J usage is TRBJ2-7; the D gene is possibly TRBD2 (5 bases). Germline V gene sequence: CDR1 SEHNR, CDR2 FQNEAQ (reference sequence). Trimming removed 4 bases from V and 3 bases from J, with 13 bases in between. CDR3 size: 14 residues. Here the CDR3 reads CASSSPGMLYEQYF. The CDR3, as DNA: TGTGCCAGCAGCTCTCCCGGGATGCTCTACGAGCAGTACTTC.

The sample holds a few counts of this clonotype. The chain combines TRBV20-1 with TRBJ2-3; D might be TRBD2 (6 bases). Germline values: CDR1 DFQATT, CDR2 SNEGSKA (reference sequence). The CDR3 runs to 16 residues. Trimming shortened V by 3 bases and J by 0 bases, and 16 bases separated the two germline ends. The DNA of the CDR3 is TGCAGTGCTAGTTGGCGGGAAACCCCTAGCACAGATACGCAGTATTTT. Amino acids: CSASWRETPSTDTQYF.

Many counts were recorded for this clonotype. Germline and junction disagree at one end, which may indicate a read error. V is TRBV7-7 and J is TRBJ2-1; no reliable D call. Germline assignment: CDR1 SSHAT and CDR2 FNYEAQ (reference sequence). There are 14 residues in the CDR3. This chain's CDR3 is CASSPLQGSSEQFF. The CDR3 coding sequence is TGTGCTAGCAGCCCCCTCCAAGGGTCTAGTGAGCAGTTCTTC.

The sample holds many counts of this clonotype. The chain uses TRBV4-3 and TRBJ2-2; 13 nucleotides match TRBD2. Per the germline V gene, CDR1 is LGHNA and CDR2 is YSLEER. The V segment lost 3 bases and the J segment 5 bases; nucleotides outside the gene matches: 6. The CDR3 has 17 amino acids. Here the CDR3 DNA reads TGCGCCAGCAGCCACGCACTAGCGGGGGGGGGAACCGGGGAGCTGTTTTTT. This codes for CASSHALAGGGTGELFF.

This clonotype was seen at least ten times. The chain recombines TRBV29-1 with TRBJ2-7; 7 nucleotides agree with TRBD1. The germline V gene encodes CDR1 SQVTM and CDR2 ANQGSEA. The CDR3 totals 13 residues. With 4 bases clipped from V and 3 bases from J, the junction kept 6 bases outside the gene matches. Here the CDR3 DNA reads TGCAGCGTTGCTGACAGGGAACACTACGAGCAGTACTTC. This sequence encodes CSVADREHYEQYF.

The chain has TRBV5-4 and TRBJ1-5; 8 bases line up with TRBD1. The CDR3 extends over 17 amino acids. The J segment lost 0 bases and the V segment lost 9 bases, leaving 14 bases of the junction unmatched. Germline assignment: CDR1 SGHNT and CDR2 YYREEE (reference sequence). The CDR3 DNA sequence: TGTGCCATGAGCTTGCGGACAGGGCTTTATAGCAATCAGCCCCAGCATTTT. This sequence encodes CAMSLRTGLYSNQPQHF.

This clonotype was seen many times. The rearrangement uses TRBV20-1 and TRBJ2-7; 7 bases align to TRBD2. Germline lookup yields CDR1 DFQATT and CDR2 SNEGSKA (reference sequence). CDR3 length equals 16 residues. V shed 0 bases and J 2 bases; nucleotides not matched to a gene: 10. The DNA of the CDR3 is TGCAGTGCTAGAGATACCCGGGGAGGGTTTACCTACGAGCAGTACTTC. Its translation is CSARDTRGGFTYEQYF.

The table lists this clonotype with many counts. The V and J genes are TRBV10-2 and TRBJ2-7; no reliable D call. V was trimmed by 7 bases and J by 3 bases, leaving 10 bases between them. The germline V gene encodes CDR1 WSHSY and CDR2 SAAADI. This CDR3 is built from 12 residues. The CDR3: CASTRTDYEQYF. CDR3 in DNA: TGCGCCAGCACGAGGACGGACTACGAGCAGTACTTC.

Points on this clonotype: It may be a read error: a sequence one base away is much more abundant. V gene TRBV4-2 combines with J gene TRBJ2-7; 8 nucleotides agree with TRBD1. The CDR3 is 15 residues long. Germline assignment: CDR1 LGHNA and CDR2 YNFKEQ. CDR3 nucleotide sequence: TGTGCCAGCAGCCAAGTGTCTCCAGGGGGCTACGACCAGTACTTC. Translation gives CASSQVSPGGYDQYF.

The chain carries TRBV10-3 and TRBJ2-7, with 9 bases fitting TRBD1. The CDR3 consists of 14 residues. V trimming: 2 bases; J trimming: 5 bases; junction bases outside the gene matches: 4. From germline, CDR1 is ENHRY and CDR2 SYGVKD. This CDR3 is CAISEGTGFDEQYF. DNA for the CDR3: TGTGCCATCAGTGAGGGGACAGGGTTCGACGAGCAGTACTTC.

About this clonotype: A much larger clone lies one base from this, so it may be a read error. This rearrangement joins TRBV7-3 to TRBJ2-3; weak D call: TRBD1 (5 bases). Germline-derived CDR1 and CDR2 are SGHTA and FQGTGA. Trimming took 5 bases from V and 1 from J, leaving 13 bases between them. The CDR3 runs 15 residues. CDR3 sequence: CASSIMTVGTDTQYF. CDR3 DNA sequence: TGTGCCAGCAGCATAATGACAGTGGGCACAGATACGCAGTATTTT.

This clonotype has at least ten counts. This sequence joins TRBV12-5 and TRBJ2-1, with D maybe TRBD2 (5 bases). This CDR3 is 13 amino acids long. Germline V lookup: CDR1 LGHNT, CDR2 FRNRAP. The CDR3 bases are TGTGCCTTCGGGGAGAGCTCCTACAATGAGCAGTTCTTC. It translates to CAFGESSYNEQFF. Together with reference TRBV12-5 and TRBJ2-1, the CDR3 gives the full variable domain: DARVTQTPRHKVTEMGQEVTMRCQPILGHNTVFWYRQTMMQGLELLAYFRNRAPLDDSGMPKDRFSAEMPDATLATLKIQPSEPRDSAVYFCAFGESSYNEQFFGPGTRLTVL.